Listed here is a single T cell receptor (beta chain). The data are from a study of STAT5B mutations in CD4+ large granular lymphocyte leukemia. Germline V gene lookup returns CDR1 SGHTA and CDR2 FQGNSA. V was shortened by 8 bases and J by 6 bases, with 23 bases between the two germline ends. There are 16 residues in the CDR3. Produced via immunoSEQ multiplex PCR; TCRdb's table is partial and in-frame only. The repertoire includes over 20,000 clones, around 86% of them detected once, and 0.25% to 0.35% sits in the top ten. Input material: CD4+ T cells from blood buffy coats. The clonotype originates from a human donor in good health. This rearrangement joins TRBV7-2 to TRBJ2-1; D might be TRBD1 (6 bases). The CDR3 sequence is CASGFGTGRQANEQFF. The CDR3 coding sequence is TGTGCCAGCGGATTTGGGACGGGGAGACAGGCCAATGAGCAGTTCTTC.